This entry is about one T cell receptor beta chain. No cognate antigen has been identified for it. Within one base of it there is no much larger clone, and no base qualities were kept. The data belong to a study of response to subunit inactivated influenza vaccine listed by TCRdb under 2018. Study-wide context: To follow how T cells responded to a trivalent subunit inactivated influenza vaccine, the researchers relied on deep quantitative profiling of the T cell receptor repertoire. Here is what the overall study found, with its caveats: The authors suggested that each seasonal influenza vaccination may recruit only a limited number of new T cells.

Cut back by 3 bases and 4 bases, the V and J ends lie 28 bases apart. CDR1 and CDR2 (SGHAT, FQNNGV) derive from the germline V gene. Inclusive of the bounding cysteine and phenylalanine, the CDR3 is 20 residues long. CDR3 DNA is the only sequence kept; it has 60 bases, read in frame from the first base. Library prep was done by RT-PCR. Sequenced on an Illumina HiSeq 2500. The raw public data were reprocessed by TCRdb itself: fastp quality trimming at Q25, MiXCR clonotype calling, in-frame beta chains only. Under each unique CDR3 protein, matching rows form one entry showing the most common genes and DNA. The sample records fewer than 600,000 distinct CDR3 sequences, 7.2% of which are singletons. Roughly 14% of the sample is held by the ten biggest clonotypes.

The chain is encoded by TRBV11-2 joined to TRBJ2-1, with the D call perhaps TRBD1 or TRBD2, each one matching 6 bases. The material was PBMCs from blood, obtained approximately 25 months after vaccination. This clonotype originated in a man between 50 and 69 years old who received an inactivated influenza vaccine. Donor details come from another sample of the same person, matched by shared clones. In nucleotides, the sequence is TGTGCCAGCAGCTTCCGCCCGGAGGGGGGTTTCCAGGTTTTATACAATGAGCAGTTCTTC. The translation is CASSFRPEGGFQVLYNEQFF.